These 30 T cell receptor beta chains share one sample of origin, sequenced in a study of blood T cell repertoires in COVID-19 (TCRdb year 2020). Libraries were built with the immunoSEQ multiplex PCR assay. Entries here come from immuneACCESS through TCRdb and include only in-frame sequences with V and J called. Some clones fail to appear in such tables; in the studies checked, an unresolved V gene covers under half of the shortfall, and the cause of the remainder is unknown. The sample table shows approximately 300,000 clones, and 84% are seen once. The ten top clones hold around 14% of the sample. Sequencing was carried out using peripheral blood. The source is a person aged 65 to 79 with COVID-19, enrolled during active disease.

The CDR3 DNA reads as TGCGCCAGCAGACCTGTCCAGGGGTGGGACACAGATACGCAGTATTTT. It specifies CASRPVQGWDTDTQYF. V gene TRBV4-1 combines with J gene TRBJ2-3; tentatively, D is TRBD1 (6 bases). The CDR3 has 16 residues. Germline V CDR1 and CDR2: MGHRA, YSYEKL. Trimming removed 6 bases at V and 2 bases at J, with 18 bases between.

The chain links TRBV9 to TRBJ1-2; 9 nucleotides line up with TRBD1. Trimming cost V 6 bases and J 7 bases; bases outside gene matches: 10. CDR3 size: 14 residues. Germline-derived CDR1 and CDR2 are SGDLS and YYNGEE. CDR3 bases: TGTGCCAGCAATCGGGACAGGGAATGGGGTGGCTACACCTTC. This translates into CASNRDREWGGYTF.

This clone was detected only a few times. This chain connects TRBV2 to TRBJ2-5; perhaps TRBD2 as D (6 bases). V was clipped by 6 bases and J by 4 bases, with 6 bases between them. Germline assignment: CDR1 SNHLY and CDR2 FYNNEI. There are 11 residues in the CDR3. CDR3 amino acids: CASRGGETQYF. The CDR3 DNA reads as TGTGCCAGCAGGGGGGGAGAGACCCAGTACTTC.

This chain links TRBV9 with TRBJ2-4; 8 nucleotides match TRBD2. In germline, CDR1 is SGDLS, CDR2 YYNGEE. This CDR3 spans 15 amino acids. J was trimmed by 8 bases and V by 0 bases; bases with no gene match: 7. The CDR3 loop is CASSVGRGTRHIQYF. For the CDR3, the DNA is TGTGCCAGCAGCGTAGGTAGGGGGACTAGACACATTCAGTACTTC.

V gene TRBV6-6 combines with J gene TRBJ2-3; D gene unclear. The CDR3 loop spans 12 amino acids. Per the germline V gene, CDR1 is MNHNY and CDR2 is SVGAGI (reference sequence). Trimming took off 6 bases at V and 6 bases at J, with 10 bases between the two ends. For the CDR3, the DNA is TGTGCCAGCAGCAGACTTGCGGATACGCAGTATTTT. Its protein product is CASSRLADTQYF.

The chain couples TRBV6-5 to TRBJ1-1, with 8 nucleotides matching TRBD1. V lost 6 bases to trimming and J lost 5 bases; unmatched junction nucleotides: 5. CDR3 length: 13 residues. Germline V gives CDR1 MNHEY, CDR2 SVGAGI. The CDR3 DNA sequence: TGTGCCAGCAGGCAACAGGGGGGGACTGAAGCTTTCTTT. Its protein product is CASRQQGGTEAFF.

J is TRBJ2-1 and V is TRBV5-1; 12 nucleotides align to TRBD2. J gave up 9 bases and V 2 bases, and 9 bases lay outside the gene matches. There are 16 residues in the CDR3. Germline loops: CDR1 SGHRS, CDR2 YFSETQ. DNA for the CDR3: TGCGCCAGCAGCTTCACTAGCGGGGGGTCTCGGGCTGAGCAGTTCTTC. Translated, it gives CASSFTSGGSRAEQFF.

This clone was observed once. This chain links TRBV30 with TRBJ2-3, with TRBD2 matching over 7 bases. The CDR3 spans 17 residues. V shed 5 bases, J shed 2 bases, and the junction held 16 bases outside the gene matches. Germline assignment: CDR1 GTSNPN and CDR2 SVGIG (reference sequence). CDR3 coding DNA: TGTGCCTGGCGAGAAATACGGGGACTACTTCACACAGATACGCAGTATTTT. Translation: CAWREIRGLLHTDTQYF.

A remark on this clone: Other DNA sequences in the same sample also yield this CDR3. The chain carries TRBV7-2 and TRBJ1-2, with D hard to call. Trimming removed 1 base from V and 7 bases from J, with 16 bases in between. The CDR3 length is 15 residues. CDR1 SGHTA and CDR2 FQGNSA come from the germline V gene. The DNA for the CDR3 is TGTGCCAGCAGCTTAGGGCCCGGAGGGTACGGTGGCTACACCTTC. This sequence encodes CASSLGPGGYGGYTF. Full variable domain (missing parts from reference TRBV7-2 and TRBJ1-2): GAGVSQSPSNKVTEKGKDVELRCDPISGHTALYWYRQSLGQGLEFLIYFQGNSAPDKSGLPSDRFSAERTGGSVSTLTIQRTQQEDSAVYLCASSLGPGGYGGYTFGSGTRLTVV.

The CDR3 coding sequence is TGTGCCAGCAGCTTGCTTACAGGGGGCTGGACCGGGGAGCTGTTTTTT. Amino acids: CASSLLTGGWTGELFF. The genes are TRBV5-6 and TRBJ2-2; 9 nucleotides agree with TRBD1. The CDR3 sequence is 16 residues long. Germline loops: CDR1 SGHDT, CDR2 YYEEEE. V lost 1 base to trimming and J lost 5 bases; unmatched junction nucleotides: 6.

The CDR3 region has the DNA TGTGCCAGCAGCTTAGATCCCCAGGTAAACAATGAGCAGTTCTTC. This codes for CASSLDPQVNNEQFF. The rearrangement joins TRBV11-3 to TRBJ2-1; D ambiguous. Germline-derived CDR1 and CDR2 are SGHNT and YENEEA. Trimming shortened V by 0 bases and J by 5 bases, and 11 bases separated the two germline ends. The CDR3 length is 15 residues.

Concerning this clone itself: In the same sample, other DNA sequences code for this CDR3. The chain uses TRBV5-1 and TRBJ1-5, with D uncertain. V was clipped by 0 bases and J by 0 bases, with 7 bases between them. The CDR3 sequence is 15 residues long. Germline V lookup: CDR1 SGHRS, CDR2 YFSETQ. The CDR3 DNA follows: TGCGCCAGCAGCTTGGCCGGGGTTAGCAATCAGCCCCAGCATTTT. This gives the protein CASSLAGVSNQPQHF. Variable domain in full (rest from reference TRBV5-1 and TRBJ1-5): KAGVTQTPRYLIKTRGQQVTLSCSPISGHRSVSWYQQTPGQGLQFLFEYFSETQRNKGNFPGRFSGRQFSNSRSEMNVSTLELGDSALYLCASSLAGVSNQPQHFGDGTRLSIL.

The rearrangement uses TRBV6-5 and TRBJ2-7; a possible D gene is TRBD1 (8 bases). Trimming stripped 4 bases from V and 4 bases from J, with 14 bases between. This CDR3 comprises 14 residues. CDR1 is MNHEY, CDR2 SVGAGI, per germline. The DNA for the CDR3 is TGTGCCAGCAGTTGGGAACAGGGGGGGTACGAGCAGTACTTC. This translates into CASSWEQGGYEQYF.

This chain links TRBV20-1 with TRBJ1-2, with 8 bases matching TRBD1. The CDR3 consists of 14 residues. Trimming cost V 3 bases and J 8 bases; bases outside gene matches: 11. Germline lookup yields CDR1 DFQATT and CDR2 SNEGSKA (reference sequence). CDR3 coding DNA: TGCAGTGCTAGTACACACGGACAGGGTCTCGGCTACACCTTC. It codes for CSASTHGQGLGYTF.

The chain uses TRBV11-2 and TRBJ1-1, with 8 bases identical to TRBD1. This CDR3 has 15 residues. V gave up 5 bases and J gave up 1 base; unmatched junction bases: 6. Germline values: CDR1 SGHAT, CDR2 FQNNGV. The CDR3 sequence: CASSIPQGANTEAFF. The CDR3 nucleotides read TGTGCCAGCAGCATCCCGCAGGGGGCGAACACTGAAGCTTTCTTT.

The sample holds one count of this clone. The gene calls are TRBV15 and TRBJ2-1; tentative D call: TRBD2 (5 bases). Germline CDR1 reads LNHNV; CDR2 reads YYDKDF (reference sequence). Trimming left V 0 bases short and J 1 base short, with 13 bases between. The CDR3 loop spans 17 amino acids. The CDR3 region is CATSRDQKAASYNEQFF. The CDR3 DNA sequence: TGTGCCACCAGCAGAGATCAGAAAGCGGCATCCTACAATGAGCAGTTCTTC.

The genes are TRBV6-6 and TRBJ1-5; 7 nucleotides agree with TRBD1. The CDR3 is 15 amino acids. Losses at the gene ends were 6 bases for V and 5 bases for J; bases not matched to a gene: 10. Germline CDR1 is MNHNY and CDR2 is SVGAGI (reference sequence). CDR3 in DNA: TGTGCCAGCAGGAGCCCGGGACAGCGTTATCAGCCCCAGCATTTT. Translation: CASRSPGQRYQPQHF.

V is TRBV11-2 and J is TRBJ1-1; D gene ambiguous. V was shortened by 6 bases and J by 5 bases, with 10 bases between the two germline ends. Germline CDR1 SGHAT, CDR2 FQNNGV. CDR3 size: 12 residues. The CDR3 spells CASRLGWTEAFF. In nucleotides, the CDR3 is TGTGCCAGCAGACTAGGGTGGACTGAAGCTTTCTTT. Based on the CDR3 plus reference TRBV11-2 and TRBJ1-1, the full variable domain is EAGVAQSPRYKIIEKRQSVAFWCNPISGHATLYWYQQILGQGPKLLIQFQNNGVVDDSQLPKDRFSAERLKGVDSTLKIQPAKLEDSAVYLCASRLGWTEAFFGQGTRLTVV.

The chain carries TRBV7-3 and TRBJ2-1; 12 bases agree with TRBD2. CDR1 SGHTA and CDR2 FQGTGA come from the germline V gene. V lost 5 bases, J lost 3 bases, and 11 bases stayed unmatched. The CDR3 has 18 residues. CDR3 loop: CASSPGASGREVYNEQFF. In DNA, the CDR3 is TGTGCCAGCAGCCCCGGGGCTAGCGGGAGGGAGGTCTACAATGAGCAGTTCTTC.

This clone has a handful of counts. This chain links TRBV5-6 with TRBJ2-7; D not resolved. This CDR3 spans 14 amino acids. CDR1 SGHDT and CDR2 YYEEEE come from the germline V gene. Trimming pared 1 base from V and 4 bases from J, leaving 12 bases between. CDR3 region: CASSLIARYYEQYF. The CDR3 bases are TGTGCCAGCAGCTTGATCGCCAGATATTACGAGCAGTACTTC.

This clone has more than one count but fewer than ten. This chain links TRBV5-1 with TRBJ2-5; TRBD1 matches at 9 bases. This CDR3 comprises 16 residues. V was clipped by 4 bases and J by 4 bases; unmatched bases: 11. Per the germline V gene, CDR1 is SGHRS and CDR2 is YFSETQ. DNA for the CDR3: TGCGCCAGCAGCCAATTAACAGGGGGCCTGGGAGAGACCCAGTACTTC. Translation: CASSQLTGGLGETQYF.

The rearrangement uses TRBV4-1 and TRBJ2-1, with D perhaps TRBD1 (7 bases). Germline loops: CDR1 MGHRA, CDR2 YSYEKL. V was trimmed by 0 bases and J by 7 bases, leaving 13 bases between them. This CDR3 has 15 residues. CDR3 residues: CASSQDPTGRNEQFF. CDR3 coding DNA: TGCGCCAGCAGCCAAGATCCGACAGGGAGGAATGAGCAGTTCTTC.

V usage is TRBV19 and J usage is TRBJ1-2, with 8 bases fitting TRBD1. Germline lookup yields CDR1 LNHDA and CDR2 SQIVND (reference sequence). This CDR3 has 14 residues. V lost 6 bases, J lost 4 bases, and 7 bases stayed unmatched. The CDR3: CASRVTGGPYGYTF. The CDR3 nucleotides read TGTGCCAGTAGGGTCACAGGGGGGCCCTATGGCTACACCTTC.

The chain employs TRBV7-8 and TRBJ2-7; unclear D gene. The V gene's germline CDR1 is SGHVS and CDR2 FQNEAQ. This CDR3 region has 12 residues. The V end was cut by 3 bases, the J end by 3 bases, with 6 bases between. In DNA, the CDR3 is TGTGCCAGCAGCTTGACAAACTACGAGCAGTACTTC. This encodes CASSLTNYEQYF.

This chain's CDR3 is CAIKTSGGLPYNEQFF. The DNA of the CDR3 is TGTGCCATCAAGACTAGCGGGGGGCTACCCTACAATGAGCAGTTCTTC. The chain is built from TRBV10-3 and TRBJ2-1; 13 bases align to TRBD2. The germline gives CDR1 ENHRY, CDR2 SYGVKD. The CDR3 covers 16 residues. V shed 7 bases, J shed 2 bases, and the junction held 5 bases outside the gene matches.

J is TRBJ2-7 and V is TRBV19; 10 bases agree with TRBD2. The CDR3 contains 14 residues. V shed 4 bases and J 0 bases; nucleotides not matched to a gene: 0. The germline gives CDR1 LNHDA, CDR2 SQIVND (reference sequence). DNA of the CDR3: TGTGCCAGTAGTACTAGCGGGAGCTCCTACGAGCAGTACTTC. This encodes CASSTSGSSYEQYF.

This clone was recorded a few times. This chain uses TRBV19 with TRBJ2-7, with a weak D call TRBD1 (6 bases). V was clipped by 5 bases and J by 3 bases, with 17 bases between them. Germline lookup yields CDR1 LNHDA and CDR2 SQIVND (reference sequence). This CDR3 is 15 amino acids long. The DNA of the CDR3 is TGTGCCAGTAGTCTCCGCCCGGGACAACACTACGAGCAGTACTTC. It specifies CASSLRPGQHYEQYF.

In this sample, this clone turned up a few times. The chain employs TRBV2 and TRBJ1-2; 9 bases are a match to TRBD1. Germline CDR1 is SNHLY and CDR2 is FYNNEI. J was trimmed by 4 bases and V by 10 bases; bases with no gene match: 7. This CDR3 has 13 amino acids. The CDR3 sequence is CANRQGESYGYTF. CDR3 bases: TGTGCCAATAGACAGGGGGAGTCCTATGGCTACACCTTC.

The chain combines TRBV7-8 with TRBJ1-5, with 8 bases that match TRBD1. J gave up 0 bases and V 2 bases, and 9 bases lay outside the gene matches. Germline V gene sequence: CDR1 SGHVS, CDR2 FQNEAQ. The CDR3 runs to 18 residues. CDR3 DNA sequence: TGTGCCAGCAGCTTATCTCCCACAGGGGGGGGTAGCAATCAGCCCCAGCATTTT. Its translation: CASSLSPTGGGSNQPQHF.

This chain connects TRBV19 to TRBJ1-2; tentatively, D is TRBD1 (6 bases). CDR1 and CDR2 (germline): LNHDA, SQIVND (reference sequence). V gave up 8 bases and J gave up 4 bases, with 23 bases separating them. There are 16 residues in the CDR3. CDR3: CASPRRGHPSGYGYTF. The CDR3 DNA reads as TGTGCCAGTCCGCGGCGGGGGCACCCCAGCGGCTATGGCTACACCTTC.